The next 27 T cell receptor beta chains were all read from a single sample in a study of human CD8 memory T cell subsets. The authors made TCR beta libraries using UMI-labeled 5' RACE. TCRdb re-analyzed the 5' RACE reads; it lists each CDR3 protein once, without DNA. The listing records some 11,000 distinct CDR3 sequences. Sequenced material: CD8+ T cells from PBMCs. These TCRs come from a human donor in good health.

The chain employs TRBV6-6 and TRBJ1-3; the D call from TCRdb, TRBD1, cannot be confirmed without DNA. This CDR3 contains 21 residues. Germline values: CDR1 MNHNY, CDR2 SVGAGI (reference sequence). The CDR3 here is CASSYSNVGGDEGMEGNTIYF.

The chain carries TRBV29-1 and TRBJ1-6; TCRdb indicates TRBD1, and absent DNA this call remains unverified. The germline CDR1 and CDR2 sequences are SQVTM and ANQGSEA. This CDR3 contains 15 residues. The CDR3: CPGRAGRRGNSPLHF.

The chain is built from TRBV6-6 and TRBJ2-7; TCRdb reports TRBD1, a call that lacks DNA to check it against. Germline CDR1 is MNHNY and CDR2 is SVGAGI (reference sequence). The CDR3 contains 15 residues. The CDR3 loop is CASSDYRDSSYEQYF.

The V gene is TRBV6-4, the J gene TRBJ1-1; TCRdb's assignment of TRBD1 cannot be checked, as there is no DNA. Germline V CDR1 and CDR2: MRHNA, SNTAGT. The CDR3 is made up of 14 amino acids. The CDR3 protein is CASSQGADRREAFF.

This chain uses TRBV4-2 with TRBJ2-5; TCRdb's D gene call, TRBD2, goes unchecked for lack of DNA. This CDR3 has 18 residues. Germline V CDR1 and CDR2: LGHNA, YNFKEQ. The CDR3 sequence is CASSQESEGGSFQETQYF.

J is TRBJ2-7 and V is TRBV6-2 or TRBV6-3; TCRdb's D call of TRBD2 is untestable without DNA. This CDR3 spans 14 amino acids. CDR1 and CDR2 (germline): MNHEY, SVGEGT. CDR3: CASSSAGETYEQYF.

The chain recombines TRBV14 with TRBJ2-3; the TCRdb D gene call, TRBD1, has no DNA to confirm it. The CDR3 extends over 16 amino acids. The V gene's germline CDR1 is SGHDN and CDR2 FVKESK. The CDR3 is CASSHFPGQGPDTQYF.

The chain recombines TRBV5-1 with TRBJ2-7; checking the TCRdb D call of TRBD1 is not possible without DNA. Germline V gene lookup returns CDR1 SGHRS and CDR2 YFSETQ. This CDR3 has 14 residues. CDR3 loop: CASSFFGPEQGQYF.

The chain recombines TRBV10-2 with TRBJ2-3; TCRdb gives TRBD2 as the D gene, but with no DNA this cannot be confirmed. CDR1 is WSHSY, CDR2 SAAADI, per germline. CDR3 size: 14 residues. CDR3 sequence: CASRGTSGTDTQYF.

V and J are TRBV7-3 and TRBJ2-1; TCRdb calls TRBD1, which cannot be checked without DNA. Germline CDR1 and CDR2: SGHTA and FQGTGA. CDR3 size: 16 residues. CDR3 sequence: CASSLTIRGRRNEQFF.

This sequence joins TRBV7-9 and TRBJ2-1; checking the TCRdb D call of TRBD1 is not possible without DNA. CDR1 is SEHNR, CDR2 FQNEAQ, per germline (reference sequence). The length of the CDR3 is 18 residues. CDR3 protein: CASSNPRGAEETYNEQFF.

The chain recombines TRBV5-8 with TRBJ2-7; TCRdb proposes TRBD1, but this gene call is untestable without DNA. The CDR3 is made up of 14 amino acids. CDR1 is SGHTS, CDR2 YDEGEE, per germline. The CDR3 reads CASAGWDGAYEQYF.

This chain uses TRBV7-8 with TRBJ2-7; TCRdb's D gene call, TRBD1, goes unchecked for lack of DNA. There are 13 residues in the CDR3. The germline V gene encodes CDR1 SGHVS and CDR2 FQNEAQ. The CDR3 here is CASSPVQGYEQYF. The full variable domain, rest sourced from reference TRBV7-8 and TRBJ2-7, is GAGVSQSPRYKVAKRGQDVALRCDPISGHVSLFWYQQALGQGPEFLTYFQNEAQLDKSGLPSDRFFAERPEGSVSTLKIQRTQQEDSAVYLCASSPVQGYEQYFGPGTRLTVT.

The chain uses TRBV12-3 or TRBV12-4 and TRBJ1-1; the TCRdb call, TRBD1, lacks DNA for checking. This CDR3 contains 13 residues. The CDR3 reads CASRSPDRLEAFF.

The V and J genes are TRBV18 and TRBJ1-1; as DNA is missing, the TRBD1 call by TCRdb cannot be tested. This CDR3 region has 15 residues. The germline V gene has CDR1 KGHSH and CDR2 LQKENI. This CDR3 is CASSPSGGLNTEAFF.

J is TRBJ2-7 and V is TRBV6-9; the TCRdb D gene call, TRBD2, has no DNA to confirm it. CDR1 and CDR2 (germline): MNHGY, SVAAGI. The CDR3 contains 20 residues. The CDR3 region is CASSYTYAGLAGWISYEQYF.

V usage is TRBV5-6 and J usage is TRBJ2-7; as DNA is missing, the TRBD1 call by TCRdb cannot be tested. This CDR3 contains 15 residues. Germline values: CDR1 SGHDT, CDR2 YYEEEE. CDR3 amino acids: CASSPYRGVSYEQYF.

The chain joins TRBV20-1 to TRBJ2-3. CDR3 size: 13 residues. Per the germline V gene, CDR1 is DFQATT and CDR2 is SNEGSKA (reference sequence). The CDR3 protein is CSAKRTSTDTQYF.

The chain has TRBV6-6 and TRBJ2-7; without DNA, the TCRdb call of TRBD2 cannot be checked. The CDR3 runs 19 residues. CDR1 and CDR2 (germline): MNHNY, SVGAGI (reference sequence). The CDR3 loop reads CASSYWSGPTSHNSYEQYF.

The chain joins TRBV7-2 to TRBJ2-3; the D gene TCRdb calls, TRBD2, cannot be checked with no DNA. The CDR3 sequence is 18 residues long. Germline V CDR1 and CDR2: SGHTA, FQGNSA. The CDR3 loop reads CASSSRDFPSPSTDTQYF.

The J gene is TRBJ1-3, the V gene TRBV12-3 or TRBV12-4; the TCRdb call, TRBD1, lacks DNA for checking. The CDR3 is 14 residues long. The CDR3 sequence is CASRDRTSGNTIYF.

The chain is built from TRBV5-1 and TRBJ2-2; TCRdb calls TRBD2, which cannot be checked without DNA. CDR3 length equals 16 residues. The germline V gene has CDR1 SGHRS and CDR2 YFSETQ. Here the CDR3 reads CASSLLPSENTGELFF.

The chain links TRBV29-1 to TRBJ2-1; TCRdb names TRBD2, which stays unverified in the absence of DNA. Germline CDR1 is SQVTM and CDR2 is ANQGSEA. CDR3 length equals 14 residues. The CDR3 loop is CSVEGLAEYNEQFF.

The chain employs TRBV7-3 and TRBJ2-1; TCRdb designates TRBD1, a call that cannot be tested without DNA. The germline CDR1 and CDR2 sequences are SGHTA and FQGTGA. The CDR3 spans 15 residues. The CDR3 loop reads CASSKSPNRGNEQFF.

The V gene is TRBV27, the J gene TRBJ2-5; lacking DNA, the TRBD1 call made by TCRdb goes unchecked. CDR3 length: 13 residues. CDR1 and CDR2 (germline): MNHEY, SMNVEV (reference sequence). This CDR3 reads CASSEDWEETQYF.

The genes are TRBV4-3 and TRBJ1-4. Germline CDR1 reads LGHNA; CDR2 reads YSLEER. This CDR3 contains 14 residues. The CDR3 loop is CASSETLANEKLFF.

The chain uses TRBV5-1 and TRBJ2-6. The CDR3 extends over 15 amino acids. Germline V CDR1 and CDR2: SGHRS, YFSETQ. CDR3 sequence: CASRPQFSGANVLTF.